Listed below are T cell receptor beta chains from one sample, sequenced in a study of shared clonotypes between healthy human individuals. Measured with immunoSEQ multiplex PCR; TCRdb has only the in-frame clones, and not every one. The top ten clones hold roughly 0.34% of a sample with under 2.5 million clones, about 90% of them seen once. Material for sequencing was naive CD4+ T cells from PBMCs. These receptors came from a man in his late teens or twenties in good health. Some clones in this sample may be carry-over from other donors' samples. CDR3s include the opening cysteine and the closing phenylalanine or tryptophan. Each record gives: CDR3 DNA, CDR3 protein, J gene, V gene, D gene. A D gene is named only where the DNA matches it firmly.

cdr3_nt: TGTGCCAGCAGCCCAGTGGGCCAGGGGCTGGATACGCAGTATTTT
cdr3_aa: CASSPVGQGLDTQYF
j_call: TRBJ2-3
v_call: TRBV7-7
d_call: NA

cdr3_nt: TGTGCCAGCCTGAGGGCAGGGGGCGCAGCCGGGAACACCGGGGAGCTGTTTTTT
cdr3_aa: CASLRAGGAAGNTGELFF
j_call: TRBJ2-2
v_call: TRBV28
d_call: TRBD1

cdr3_nt: TGTGCCATCAGTGATGCCCCCCCTATACAGGGGCTGAGGGCTGAAGCTTTCTTT
cdr3_aa: CAISDAPPIQGLRAEAFF
j_call: TRBJ1-1
v_call: TRBV10-3
d_call: TRBD1

cdr3_nt: TGTGCCAGCAGCACCCCTAGCGGGAGGGCAACCGGGGAGCTGTTTTTT
cdr3_aa: CASSTPSGRATGELFF
j_call: TRBJ2-2
v_call: TRBV27
d_call: TRBD2

cdr3_nt: TGTGCCAGCAGCGCCCAAAGTATAGGGCCCTATGGCTACACCTTC
cdr3_aa: CASSAQSIGPYGYTF
j_call: TRBJ1-2
v_call: TRBV9
d_call: NA

cdr3_nt: TGTGCCTGCGAATCAGACAGGGTGGCTTTCTTT
cdr3_aa: CACESDRVAFF
j_call: TRBJ1-1
v_call: TRBV30
d_call: TRBD1

cdr3_nt: TGCGCCAGCAGCTTCGGACAGGGCCCCTACGAGCAGTACTTC
cdr3_aa: CASSFGQGPYEQYF
j_call: TRBJ2-7
v_call: TRBV5-1
d_call: TRBD1

cdr3_nt: TGTGCCAGCAGCCCACGAGGGCGCTACGAGCAGTACTTC
cdr3_aa: CASSPRGRYEQYF
j_call: TRBJ2-7
v_call: TRBV5-8
d_call: NA

cdr3_nt: TGTGCCAGCAGCTTATCATTGGCGGAGGGCTCCTACAATGAGCAGTTCTTC
cdr3_aa: CASSLSLAEGSYNEQFF
j_call: TRBJ2-1
v_call: TRBV7-3
d_call: NA

cdr3_nt: TGCGCCAGCAGCTTGGGTGCTGGGGCCAACGTCCTGACTTTC
cdr3_aa: CASSLGAGANVLTF
j_call: TRBJ2-6
v_call: TRBV5-1
d_call: NA

cdr3_nt: TGTGCCAGCTCACCAACAGCTGACATAGCTAACTATGGCTACACCTTC
cdr3_aa: CASSPTADIANYGYTF
j_call: TRBJ1-2
v_call: TRBV18
d_call: NA